This TCR beta chain was found in a study of T cell repertoires in cytomegalovirus infection. Across the study: Indications came from public TCR beta signatures; they pointed to CMV infection and to a matching HLA type.

Study-wide results and limits: CMV-specific HLA-C-restricted TCR beta clonotypes dominated the ex vivo response. Carriage of CMV together with the relevant HLA was identifiable through cumulative public TCR beta family frequency.

TCRdb re-derived calls from the reads in MiXCR, one entry per CDR3 protein. The sample lists about 740,000 distinct CDR3 sequences; approximately 40% were seen once. The CDR3 spans 14 residues. The V end was cut by 3 bases, the J end by 0 bases, with 5 bases between. In germline, CDR1 is KGHDR, CDR2 SFDVKD. Note on this clonotype: Its matching antigen is unknown.

The sequencing sample was made of PBMCs. This rearrangement joins TRBV24-1 to TRBJ1-5, with D hard to call. The TCR originated in a human donor in good health (CMV status not recorded). Some clones in this sample may be carry-over from other donors' samples. CDR3 region: CATSDPPSNQPQHF. For the CDR3, the DNA is TGTGCCACCAGTGATCCCCCTAGCAATCAGCCCCAGCATTTT.